A selection of T cell receptor beta chains follows, all from one sample in a study of blood T cell repertoires in COVID-19. The protocol was immunoSEQ multiplex PCR, while the TCRdb copy is restricted to in-frame clones and leaves out a portion. This sample has around 64,000 clones, with roughly nine tenths found just once. Input material: peripheral blood. The receptors shown here come from a woman older than 75 with acute or convalescent COVID-19. CDR3s include the opening cysteine and the closing phenylalanine or tryptophan. Fields, in order: D gene, J gene, V gene, clone size, CDR3 DNA, CDR3 protein. D genes are given only for firm matches. Clone size appears in some rows only: once, few, many, or a class for an expanded clone.

. TRBJ2-7 TRBV5-5 . TGTGCCAGCAGCTTCCCCCAGACAGTATACGAGCAGTACTTC CASSFPQTVYEQYF
. TRBJ1-4 TRBV11-2 . TGTGCCAGCAGCTACGGACGGAGGATTAATGAAAAACTGTTTTTT CASSYGRRINEKLFF
. TRBJ1-5 TRBV28 . TGTGCCAGCAGTCGATACGTAGCCGCACAAGCCCAGCATTTT CASSRYVAAQAQHF
TRBD2 TRBJ2-2 TRBV4-2 many TGTGCCAGCAGCCAACATAGCGGGAGAACGGACGGGGAGCTGTTTTTT CASSQHSGRTDGELFF
. TRBJ1-4 TRBV28 . TGTGCCAGCAGTCGGAGACAGGCTCGGGAAAAACTGTTTTTT CASSRRQAREKLFF
. TRBJ2-7 TRBV4-1 . TGCGCCAGCAGCCAACCCCCGACAGTGCGTTCCTACGAGCAGTACTTC CASSQPPTVRSYEQYF
. TRBJ1-4 TRBV4-2 . TGTGCCAGCAGCCAAGACCCAACAATCCTTATTAATGAAAAACTGTTTTTT CASSQDPTILINEKLFF
TRBD1 TRBJ1-1 TRBV5-1 . TGCGCCAGCAGCGGGAGGACAGGTGCCCACACTGAAGCTTTCTTT CASSGRTGAHTEAFF
TRBD1 TRBJ2-7 TRBV15 once TGTGCCACTGGACAGGGGGCCTCCTACGAGCAGTACTTC CATGQGASYEQYF
. TRBJ1-5 TRBV28 . TGTGCCAGCAGTTCGGGACAAGGATACAATCAGCCCCAGCATTTT CASSSGQGYNQPQHF
. TRBJ1-5 TRBV28 . TGTGCCAGCAGTTACAGGGAGGGGAGCAATCAGCCCCAGCATTTT CASSYREGSNQPQHF
TRBD2 TRBJ2-1 TRBV5-1 . TGCGCCAGCAGCTTGGTTAGCGGGGGGACCTACAATGAGCAGTTCTTC CASSLVSGGTYNEQFF
. TRBJ2-7 TRBV27 . TGTGCCAGCAGTACGCCCCTGGGTCAGGGGCCCTACGAGCAGTACTTC CASSTPLGQGPYEQYF